The 18 T cell receptor beta chains below were found in one sample sequenced in a study of cytomegalovirus exposure and HLA in healthy donors. PCR used 60 Vbeta primers and 13 Jbeta primers. Using immunoSEQ multiplex PCR, the repertoire was profiled, and TCRdb retains in-frame clones only, with some absent. Among approximately 190,000 clones listed, approximately 82% were seen once. Material: PBMCs. The source of these receptors is a woman aged 18 to 35 in good health and CMV-seronegative.

V gene TRBV29-1 combines with J gene TRBJ2-1; 9 bases agree with TRBD2. V trimming: 6 bases; J trimming: 4 bases; junction bases outside the gene matches: 7. Germline CDR1 is SQVTM and CDR2 is ANQGSEA. The CDR3 consists of 14 residues. CDR3 nucleotide sequence: TGCAGCGTGTCCGGGACTAGCTCGTACAATGAGCAGTTCTTC. Its protein product is CSVSGTSSYNEQFF.

In its sample, this clone was seen once. The chain is built from TRBV15 and TRBJ2-7; a possible D gene is TRBD2 (6 bases). The V gene lost 1 base and the J gene lost 7 bases, with 14 bases spanning the gap. This CDR3 comprises 14 residues. Per germline, CDR1 LNHNV and CDR2 YYDKDF (reference sequence). This chain's CDR3 is CATSRGGDDWEQYF. The CDR3 nucleotides are TGTGCCACCAGCAGAGGGGGGGATGATTGGGAGCAGTACTTC.

The chain joins TRBV7-2 to TRBJ2-1; D is undetermined. V was shortened by 0 bases and J by 9 bases, with 3 bases between the two germline ends. Germline CDR1 reads SGHTA; CDR2 reads FQGNSA. There are 11 residues in the CDR3. This CDR3 reads CASSLAGEQFF. The CDR3 DNA reads TGTGCCAGCAGCTTAGCCGGTGAGCAGTTCTTC.

The J gene is TRBJ2-7, the V gene TRBV11-2; possibly TRBD2 for D (6 bases). The ends were cut back, 5 bases at V and 7 bases at J, with 21 bases in the middle. The CDR3 is 15 amino acids. Germline CDR1 is SGHAT and CDR2 is FQNNGV. The CDR3 protein is CASSPGGVLGGEQYF. The CDR3 bases are TGTGCCAGCAGCCCCGGCGGGGTGCTGGGGGGTGAGCAGTACTTC.

This clone was counted only a few times. The V call is TRBV28, the J call TRBJ1-2; TRBD1 agrees at 8 bases. With 3 bases clipped from V and 2 bases from J, the junction kept 5 bases outside the gene matches. Per germline, CDR1 MDHEN and CDR2 SYDVKM. CDR3 length equals 15 residues. The CDR3 reads CASSLRDRSNYGYTF. The CDR3 coding sequence is TGTGCCAGCAGTTTGCGGGACAGGTCAAACTATGGCTACACCTTC.

The chain is built from TRBV28 and TRBJ2-6; no clear D gene. Between the trimmed V and J ends, which lost 3 bases and 0 bases, there was a span of 6 bases. The germline gives CDR1 MDHEN, CDR2 SYDVKM. CDR3 length: 15 residues. CDR3 sequence reads: CASSLWSSGANVLTF. The DNA for the CDR3 is TGTGCCAGCAGTTTGTGGAGCTCTGGGGCCAACGTCCTGACTTTC.

The chain links TRBV6-5 to TRBJ2-2; perhaps TRBD2 as D (5 bases). The CDR3 extends over 13 amino acids. Germline CDR1 is MNHEY and CDR2 is SVGAGI. The ends were cut back, 6 bases at V and 0 bases at J, with 5 bases in the middle. CDR3 region: CASREANTGELFF. CDR3 nucleotide sequence: TGTGCCAGCAGGGAGGCGAACACCGGGGAGCTGTTTTTT.

CDR3 bases: TGTGCCAGCACCAGCCTAGCCGGCTACAATGAGCAGTTCTTC. Protein product: CASTSLAGYNEQFF. The chain joins TRBV14 to TRBJ2-1; D perhaps matches TRBD2 (5 bases). The CDR3 has 14 residues. Per germline, CDR1 SGHDN and CDR2 FVKESK. V dropped 7 bases and J dropped 3 bases, with 13 bases sitting between them.

The V call is TRBV5-5, the J call TRBJ2-7; maybe TRBD1 (6 bases). V was clipped by 3 bases and J by 4 bases, with 14 bases between them. Looked up from germline, CDR1 is SGHKS and CDR2 is YYEKEE (reference sequence). CDR3 length: 14 residues. For the CDR3, the DNA is TGTGCCAGCAGCTCTGGACAGTTGGGATACGAGCAGTACTTC. Amino acid sequence: CASSSGQLGYEQYF.

The rearrangement uses TRBV5-8 and TRBJ2-4, with D perhaps matching TRBD2 (6 bases). The CDR3 is 15 amino acids. Germline CDR1 is SGHTS and CDR2 is YDEGEE. The V gene lost 3 bases and the J gene lost 0 bases, with 10 bases spanning the gap. CDR3 residues: CASSSQGLAKNIQYF. For the CDR3, the DNA is TGTGCCAGCAGCTCCCAGGGACTAGCCAAAAACATTCAGTACTTC.

This clone appeared a few times. This chain links TRBV2 with TRBJ1-2; TRBD1 might be the D (6 bases). This CDR3 comprises 14 residues. The V end was cut by 7 bases, the J end by 5 bases, with 17 bases between. Germline CDR1 reads SNHLY; CDR2 reads FYNNEI. The CDR3 region is CASTGRGGAYGYTF. The CDR3 nucleotides are TGTGCCAGCACTGGCCGGGGGGGCGCGTATGGCTACACCTTC.

The chain carries TRBV19 and TRBJ2-1; 12 bases map to TRBD2. CDR1 and CDR2 (germline): LNHDA, SQIVND (reference sequence). Losses at the gene ends were 3 bases for V and 7 bases for J; bases not matched to a gene: 10. The CDR3 runs 17 residues. The CDR3 region is CASSMRASGRARNEQFF. CDR3 DNA: TGTGCCAGTAGTATGAGGGCTAGCGGGAGGGCCAGAAATGAGCAGTTCTTC.

This clone was seen only a few times. The J gene is TRBJ1-2, the V gene TRBV27; the D gene is possibly TRBD1 (5 bases). The germline V gene has CDR1 MNHEY and CDR2 SMNVEV (reference sequence). Trimming shortened V by 5 bases and J by 3 bases, and 13 bases separated the two germline ends. The CDR3 is made up of 14 amino acids. CDR3 amino acids: CASSPGTRDYGYTF. Here the CDR3 DNA reads TGTGCCAGCAGTCCAGGGACTAGGGACTATGGCTACACCTTC.

V and J are TRBV4-3 and TRBJ2-5; D might be TRBD2 (6 bases). V lost 0 bases, J lost 11 bases, and 16 bases lay in between. This CDR3 is 14 amino acids long. Looked up from germline, CDR1 is LGHNA and CDR2 is YSLEER. The chain's CDR3 is CASSQDQVRREQYF. For the CDR3, the DNA is TGCGCCAGCAGCCAAGATCAGGTCAGACGGGAGCAGTACTTC.

The gene calls are TRBV2 and TRBJ2-5; 15 bases line up with TRBD2. The germline V gene has CDR1 SNHLY and CDR2 FYNNEI. After removal of 3 bases from V and 4 bases from J, the junction contained 0 bases not matched to a gene. The CDR3 loop spans 15 amino acids. In nucleotides, the CDR3 is TGTGCCAGCAGTGAGGGACTAGCGGGAGGAGAGACCCAGTACTTC. As protein: CASSEGLAGGETQYF.

The chain joins TRBV4-3 to TRBJ1-1; maybe TRBD1 (5 bases). V dropped 0 bases and J dropped 4 bases, with 12 bases sitting between them. This CDR3 contains 15 residues. Germline CDR1 is LGHNA and CDR2 is YSLEER. This chain's CDR3 is CASSQERGLATEAFF. The CDR3 nucleotides are TGCGCCAGCAGCCAAGAAAGGGGATTGGCCACTGAAGCTTTCTTT.

The chain recombines TRBV4-3 with TRBJ2-2; the D gene is possibly TRBD2 (5 bases). V was trimmed by 5 bases and J by 4 bases, leaving 8 bases between them. Germline values: CDR1 LGHNA, CDR2 YSLEER. This CDR3 region has 13 residues. The CDR3 DNA reads as TGCGCCAGCAGCTGGGCGGGCACCGGGGAGCTGTTTTTT. It is translated as CASSWAGTGELFF.

This chain links TRBV23-1 with TRBJ2-5; perhaps TRBD1 as D (6 bases). TRBV23-1 qualifies as an ORF whose function is uncertain. V was shortened by 6 bases and J by 7 bases, with 12 bases between the two germline ends. The CDR3 extends over 12 amino acids. The chain's CDR3 is CASRTGARTQYF. Written as DNA, the CDR3 is TGCGCCAGCAGGACAGGCGCTCGGACCCAGTACTTC.